This is a list of T cell receptor beta chains from one sample in a study of T-cell memory formation after mild COVID-19. MiXCR, applied by TCRdb to the 5' RACE reads, yields one record per CDR3 protein. This table has about half a million distinct CDR3 sequences, about 20% appearing once. Sequenced input: PBMCs or a T cell subset sorted from them (not recorded which). The receptors derive from an adult woman who had mild COVID-19 (a few samples of this study predate the infection). Cell type and time point are not known. The CDR3 runs from the conserved cysteine through the conserved F or W. The order of the fields is D gene, clone size, V gene, J gene, CDR3 DNA, CDR3 protein. A D gene is named only where the DNA matches it firmly. Expanded clones are given a class, and other clones once, few, many or no size at all.

>.|few|TRBV7-8|TRBJ2-7
TGTGCCAGCGGGGGACACCCTTTTGAGCAGTACTTC
CASGGHPFEQYF
>TRBD1|few|TRBV4-1|TRBJ1-1
TGCGCCAGCAGCCAACCATACAGGGGGCTGAACACTGAAGCTTTCTTT
CASSQPYRGLNTEAFF
>TRBD1|few|TRBV18|TRBJ2-3
TGTGCCAGCTCAACGGACAGGGCAGGGCAGTATTTT
CASSTDRAGQYF
>TRBD2|few|TRBV7-9|TRBJ2-2
TGTGCCAGCAGCGGAGCTCGACTAGCGGGAGTCACCGGGGAGCTGTTTTTT
CASSGARLAGVTGELFF
>.|.|TRBV20-1|TRBJ2-1
TGCAGTGCTAGAGCGCCGGACAGATACAATGAGCAGTTCTTC
CSARAPDRYNEQFF
>.|.|TRBV18|TRBJ2-7
TGTGCCAGCTCACCAAATACAGGCCGGGAGCAGTACTTC
CASSPNTGREQYF
>.|few|TRBV5-5|TRBJ2-5
TGTGCCAGCAGTCCTCTAGTTGTTGGGATGGAGACCCAGTACTTC
CASSPLVVGMETQYF
>TRBD1|few|TRBV6-2/TRBV6-3|TRBJ2-7
TGTGCCAGCAGTTACTCGGACCGGGACAGGGGGCGGTTGGCCTATTACTACGAGCAGTACTTC
CASSYSDRDRGRLAYYYEQYF
>.|.|TRBV29-1|TRBJ2-7
TGCAGCGTTGGTACGGGAAACTCCTACGAGCAGTACTTC
CSVGTGNSYEQYF
>TRBD2|.|TRBV11-2|TRBJ2-5
TGTGCCAGCAGCTTCGGTATCAGCGGGGGCCCAGAGACCCAGTACTTC
CASSFGISGGPETQYF
>.|few|TRBV7-6|TRBJ2-7
TGTGCCAGCAGCCTATTGGGGTCAGGGGACGAGCAGTACTTC
CASSLLGSGDEQYF
>.|few|TRBV29-1|TRBJ2-2
TGCAGCGGTCAAATGAACACCGGGGAGCTGTTTTTT
CSGQMNTGELFF
>TRBD2|.|TRBV9|TRBJ2-1
TGTGCCAGCAGCGTTAGCGGGGGAAACAATGAGCAGTTCTTC
CASSVSGGNNEQFF
>TRBD1|few|TRBV7-9|TRBJ2-7
TGTGCCAGCAGCTTAGTTGGACAGGACTCCTACGAGCAGTACTTC
CASSLVGQDSYEQYF
>.|.|TRBV6-1|TRBJ2-5
TGTGCCAGCAGTGAACCAGGGAAAGAGACCCAGTACTTC
CASSEPGKETQYF
>.|.|TRBV29-1|TRBJ2-1
TGCAGCGTCCTCCCCCCGCTAGATCCTCGTCAATACAATGAGCAGTTCTTC
CSVLPPLDPRQYNEQFF
>.|few|TRBV25-1|TRBJ2-1
TGTGCCAGCAGTGAGGCGATGGGGAATGAGCAGTTCTTC
CASSEAMGNEQFF
>.|.|TRBV6-6|TRBJ2-6
TGTGCCAGCAGTTACTCGGGCACCGTGGGGGCCAACGTCCTGACTTTC
CASSYSGTVGANVLTF
>TRBD1|.|TRBV6-1|TRBJ2-1
TGTGCCAGCAGTCACCCGTGGACAGGGCCTGAGCAGTTCTTC
CASSHPWTGPEQFF
>.|few|TRBV5-1|TRBJ2-5
TGCGCCAGCAGCTTGGTGGGGCCTCAAGAGACCCAGTACTTC
CASSLVGPQETQYF
>.|.|TRBV3-1|TRBJ2-2
TGTGCCAGCAGCCAAGGGTGGGGACGTGACACCGGGGAGCTGTTTTTT
CASSQGWGRDTGELFF
>.|few|TRBV6-5|TRBJ2-7
TGTGCCAGCAGTTTCACTCACCCGGCAATAACACAGGTTACGATAGGGTACGAGCAGTACTTC
CASSFTHPAITQVTIGYEQYF
>.|.|TRBV3-1|TRBJ2-7
TGTGCCAGCAGCTCCGCCCCACCTGGGGTGGTCTACGAGCAGTACTTC
CASSSAPPGVVYEQYF
>TRBD2|.|TRBV5-5|TRBJ2-3
TGTGCCAGCAGCCTCGGGGGGGCTGTTCCAGATACGCAGTATTTT
CASSLGGAVPDTQYF
>.|.|TRBV6-6|TRBJ1-5
TGTGCCAGCAAGAAGGCAGACCGGCCCCAGCATTTT
CASKKADRPQHF
>TRBD1|many|TRBV6-5|TRBJ1-2
TGTGCCAGCAGGACTGGGGCAGGGGGTGACTATGGCTACACCTTC
CASRTGAGGDYGYTF